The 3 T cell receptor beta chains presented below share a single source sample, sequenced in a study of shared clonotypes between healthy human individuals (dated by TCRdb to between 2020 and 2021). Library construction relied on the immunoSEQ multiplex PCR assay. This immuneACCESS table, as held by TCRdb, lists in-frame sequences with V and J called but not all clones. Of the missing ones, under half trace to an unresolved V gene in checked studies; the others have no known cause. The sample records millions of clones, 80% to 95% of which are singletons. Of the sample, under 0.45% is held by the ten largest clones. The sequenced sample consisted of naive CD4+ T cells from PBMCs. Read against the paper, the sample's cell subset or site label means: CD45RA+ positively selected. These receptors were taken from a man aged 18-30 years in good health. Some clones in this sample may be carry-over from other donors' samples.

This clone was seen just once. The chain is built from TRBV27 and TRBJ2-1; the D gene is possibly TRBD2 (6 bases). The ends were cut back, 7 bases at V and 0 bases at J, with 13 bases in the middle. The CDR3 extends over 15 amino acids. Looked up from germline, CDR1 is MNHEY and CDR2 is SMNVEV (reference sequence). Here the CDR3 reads CASNRGSTSYNEQFF. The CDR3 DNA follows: TGTGCCAGCAACCGGGGGTCCACCTCCTACAATGAGCAGTTCTTC.

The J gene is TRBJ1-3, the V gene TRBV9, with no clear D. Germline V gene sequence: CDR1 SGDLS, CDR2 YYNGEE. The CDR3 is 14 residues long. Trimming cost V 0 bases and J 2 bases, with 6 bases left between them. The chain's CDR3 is CASSVEGPGNTIYF. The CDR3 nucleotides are TGTGCCAGCAGCGTAGAGGGCCCTGGAAACACCATATATTTT. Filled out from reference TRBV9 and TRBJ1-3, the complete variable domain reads DSGVTQTPKHLITATGQRVTLRCSPRSGDLSVYWYQQSLDQGLQFLIQYYNGEERAKGNILERFSAQQFPDLHSELNLSSLELGDSALYFCASSVEGPGNTIYFGEGSWLTVV.

The CDR3 loop is CASSPSAGSSYEQYF. The CDR3 nucleotides are TGTGCCAGCAGCCCCTCGGCGGGGAGCTCCTACGAGCAGTACTTC. The V gene is TRBV28, the J gene TRBJ2-7, with TRBD2 as a possible D gene (6 bases). Germline loops: CDR1 MDHEN, CDR2 SYDVKM. The V end lost 6 bases, the J end lost 0 bases, and 15 bases lay between the germline ends. The CDR3 has 15 residues.